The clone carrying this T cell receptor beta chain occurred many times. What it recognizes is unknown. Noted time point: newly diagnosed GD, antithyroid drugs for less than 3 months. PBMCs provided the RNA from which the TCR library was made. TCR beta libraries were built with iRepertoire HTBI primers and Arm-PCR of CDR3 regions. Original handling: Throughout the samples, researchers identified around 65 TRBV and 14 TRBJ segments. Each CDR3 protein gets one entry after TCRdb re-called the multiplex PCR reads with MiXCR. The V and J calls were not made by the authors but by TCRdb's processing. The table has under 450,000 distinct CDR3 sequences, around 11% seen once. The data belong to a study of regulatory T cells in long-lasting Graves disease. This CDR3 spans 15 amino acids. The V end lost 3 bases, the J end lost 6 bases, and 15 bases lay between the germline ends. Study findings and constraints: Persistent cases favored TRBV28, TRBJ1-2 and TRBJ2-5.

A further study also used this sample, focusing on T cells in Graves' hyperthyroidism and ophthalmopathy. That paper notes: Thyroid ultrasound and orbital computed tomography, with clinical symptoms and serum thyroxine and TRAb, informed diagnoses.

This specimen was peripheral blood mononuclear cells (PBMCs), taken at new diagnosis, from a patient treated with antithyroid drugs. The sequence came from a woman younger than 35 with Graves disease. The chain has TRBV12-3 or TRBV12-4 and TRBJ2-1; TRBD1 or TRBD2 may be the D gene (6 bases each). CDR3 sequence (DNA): TGTGCCAGCAGTTTTAGTGGGAAGGGGGGCAATGAGCAGTTCTTC. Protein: CASSFSGKGGNEQFF.